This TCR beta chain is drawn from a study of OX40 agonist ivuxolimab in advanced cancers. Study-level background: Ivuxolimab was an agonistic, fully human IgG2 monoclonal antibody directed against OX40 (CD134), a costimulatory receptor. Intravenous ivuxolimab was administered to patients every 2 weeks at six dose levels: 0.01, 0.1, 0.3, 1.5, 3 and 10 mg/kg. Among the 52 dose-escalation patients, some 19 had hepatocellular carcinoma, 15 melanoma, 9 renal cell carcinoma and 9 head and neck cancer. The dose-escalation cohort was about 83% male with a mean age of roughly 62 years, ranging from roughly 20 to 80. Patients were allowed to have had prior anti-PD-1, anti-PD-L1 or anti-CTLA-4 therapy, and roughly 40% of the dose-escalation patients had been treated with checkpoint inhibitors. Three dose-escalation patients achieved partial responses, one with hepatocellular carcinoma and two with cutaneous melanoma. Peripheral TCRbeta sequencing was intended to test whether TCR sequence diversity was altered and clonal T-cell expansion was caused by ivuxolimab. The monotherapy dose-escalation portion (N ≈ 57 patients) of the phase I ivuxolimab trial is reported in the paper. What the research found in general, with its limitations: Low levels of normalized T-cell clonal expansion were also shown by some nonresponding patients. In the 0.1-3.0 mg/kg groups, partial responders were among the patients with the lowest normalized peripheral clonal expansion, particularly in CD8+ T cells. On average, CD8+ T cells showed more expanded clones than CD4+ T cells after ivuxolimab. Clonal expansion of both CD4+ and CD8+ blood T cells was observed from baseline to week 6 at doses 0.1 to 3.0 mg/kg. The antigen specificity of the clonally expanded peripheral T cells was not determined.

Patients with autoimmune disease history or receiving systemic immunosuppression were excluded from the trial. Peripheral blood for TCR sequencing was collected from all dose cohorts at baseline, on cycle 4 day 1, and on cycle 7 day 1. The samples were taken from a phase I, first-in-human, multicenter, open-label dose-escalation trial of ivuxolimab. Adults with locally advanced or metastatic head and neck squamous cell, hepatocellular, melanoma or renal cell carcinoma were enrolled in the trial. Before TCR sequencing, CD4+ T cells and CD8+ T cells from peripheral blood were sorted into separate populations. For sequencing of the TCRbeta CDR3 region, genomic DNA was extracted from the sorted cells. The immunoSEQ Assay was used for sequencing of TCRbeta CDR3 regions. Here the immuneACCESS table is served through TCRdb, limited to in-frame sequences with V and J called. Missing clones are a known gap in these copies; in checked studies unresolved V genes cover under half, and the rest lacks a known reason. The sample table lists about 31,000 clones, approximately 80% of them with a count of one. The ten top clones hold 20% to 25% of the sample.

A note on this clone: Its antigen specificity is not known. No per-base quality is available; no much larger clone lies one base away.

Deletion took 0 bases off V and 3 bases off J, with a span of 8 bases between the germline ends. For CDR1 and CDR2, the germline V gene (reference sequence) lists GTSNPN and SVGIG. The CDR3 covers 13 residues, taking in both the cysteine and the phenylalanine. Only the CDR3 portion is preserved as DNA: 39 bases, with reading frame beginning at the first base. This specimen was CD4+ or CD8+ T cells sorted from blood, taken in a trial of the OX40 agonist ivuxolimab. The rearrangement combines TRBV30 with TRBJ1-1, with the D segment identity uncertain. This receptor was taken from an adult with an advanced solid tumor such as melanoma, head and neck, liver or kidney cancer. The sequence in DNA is TGTGCCTGGAGTGTCTCGATATACACTGAAGCTTTCTTT. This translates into CAWSVSIYTEAFF.